This entry lists 19 T cell receptor beta chains sequenced from one sample in a study of Graves' ophthalmopathy and Graves' hyperthyroidism. Using RNA transcripts, the TCR beta CDR3 regions were amplified. HTBI-primed first-round RT-PCR preceded second-round multiplex PCR. Via MiXCR, TCRdb re-called the multiplex PCR reads, giving one row per CDR3 protein. Altogether about 620,000 distinct CDR3 sequences are present, approximately 21% being singletons, with the ten largest covering more than 5.5%. Sequenced sample: peripheral blood. Receptor source: a woman under 30 with stable Graves' hyperthyroidism. Some clones in this sample may be carry-over from other donors' samples.

Remarks on this clonotype: Germline and junction disagree at one end, which may indicate a read error. This sequence joins TRBV12-5 and TRBJ1-1, with D unclear. The CDR3 length is 13 residues. Germline V gene data show CDR1 as LGHNT and CDR2 as FRNRAP. The CDR3 sequence is CASGFVMNTDAFF. For the CDR3, the DNA is TGTGCTAGTGGTTTCGTAATGAACACTGACGCTTTCTTT.

This clonotype was seen many times. This may be a read error: a much more frequent sequence differs by one nucleotide. CDR3 sequence (DNA): TGTGCCAGCAGTTACGATCGGGAGGCCCACGAGCAGTACTTC. This sequence encodes CASSYDREAHEQYF. The chain links TRBV6-5 to TRBJ2-7, with TRBD2 matching over 7 bases. In germline, CDR1 is MNHEY, CDR2 SVGAGI. J gave up 5 bases and V 2 bases, and 6 bases lay outside the gene matches. The CDR3 length is 14 residues.

As regards this clonotype: An end of the junction differs from the germline gene, which may be a read error. The CDR3 is CASTTEWNSGANVLTF. The CDR3 DNA follows: TGTGCAAGCACTACCGAATGGAACTCTGGGGCCAACGTCCTGACGTTC. V usage is TRBV28 and J usage is TRBJ2-6; possible D gene TRBD1, 5 bases. Germline values: CDR1 MDHEN, CDR2 SYDVKM. This CDR3 spans 16 amino acids.

The sample holds many counts of this clonotype. The gene calls are TRBV7-3 and TRBJ2-2, with 7 bases identical to TRBD2. CDR3 length: 16 residues. The J segment lost 0 bases and the V segment lost 5 bases, leaving 6 bases of the junction unmatched. Germline CDR1 reads SGHTA; CDR2 reads FQGTGA. The CDR3 nucleotides are TGTGCCAGCAGCCCTTACGGACTAGCGAACACCGGGGAGCTGTTTTTT. Amino acids: CASSPYGLANTGELFF. Full variable domain (rest looked up from reference TRBV7-3 and TRBJ2-2): GAGVSQTPSNKVTEKGKYVELRCDPISGHTALYWYRQSLGQGPEFLIYFQGTGAADDSGLPNDRFFAVRPEGSVSTLKIQRTERGDSAVYLCASSPYGLANTGELFFGEGSRLTVL.

The V call is TRBV4-1, the J call TRBJ2-5; tentatively, D is TRBD1 or TRBD2 (5 bases each). The germline V and J ends were trimmed by 2 bases and 2 bases, with 12 bases remaining between them. CDR1 and CDR2 from the germline V gene are MGHRA and YSYEKL. CDR3 size: 15 residues. In DNA, the CDR3 is TGCGCCAGCAGCCAACATGGGACCGGACAAGAGACCCAGTACTTC. Amino acids: CASSQHGTGQETQYF.

This clonotype was observed many times. The J gene is TRBJ1-5, the V gene TRBV12-3 or TRBV12-4; 9 bases align to TRBD1. The CDR3 extends over 14 amino acids. Unmatched junction bases numbered 3, after V lost 3 bases and J lost 6 bases. The DNA for the CDR3 is TGTGCCAGCAGTTTCGGACAGGGGACTCAGCCCCAGCATTTT. Encoded protein: CASSFGQGTQPQHF.

In its sample, this clonotype was seen many times. This chain uses TRBV12-3 or TRBV12-4 with TRBJ2-2, with D unresolved. This CDR3 spans 14 amino acids. V was shortened by 4 bases and J by 5 bases, with 11 bases between the two germline ends. CDR3 protein: CASSSPMETGELFF. In DNA form, the CDR3 reads TGTGCCAGCAGTTCCCCAATGGAAACCGGGGAGCTGTTTTTT.

This clonotype was observed a handful of times. The chain uses TRBV5-1 and TRBJ2-2, with D tentatively TRBD1 (5 bases). The V gene lost 0 bases and the J gene lost 6 bases, with 15 bases spanning the gap. The CDR3 length is 16 residues. The germline CDR1 and CDR2 sequences are SGHRS and YFSETQ. In nucleotides, the CDR3 is TGCGCCAGCAGCTTGGAGGGGCCCATTAGGGCCGGGGAGCTGTTTTTT. Translating gives CASSLEGPIRAGELFF.

Only a few counts were recorded for this clonotype. V is TRBV2 and J is TRBJ1-2; TRBD1 is a possible D gene (5 bases). The CDR3 is made up of 10 amino acids. CDR1 is SNHLY, CDR2 FYNNEI, per germline. V was clipped by 5 bases and J by 14 bases, with 12 bases between them. The CDR3 nucleotides are TGTGCCAGCAGTTGGACACAAAAGACCTTC. It codes for CASSWTQKTF.

This clonotype was seen many times. The V and J genes are TRBV6-2 or TRBV6-3 and TRBJ1-2, with a weak D call TRBD1 (5 bases). The CDR3 length is 12 residues. Trimming removed 6 bases at V and 2 bases at J, with 7 bases between. CDR1 and CDR2 from the germline V gene are MNHEY and SVGEGT. The DNA of the CDR3 is TGTGCCAGCAGATGGGACAACTATGGCTACACCTTC. The encoded protein is CASRWDNYGYTF.

V is TRBV20-1 and J is TRBJ2-2; tentatively, D is TRBD1 (5 bases). The germline V and J ends were trimmed by 5 bases and 7 bases, with 17 bases remaining between them. Germline V gene data show CDR1 as DFQATT and CDR2 as SNEGSKA (reference sequence). The CDR3 totals 14 residues. The CDR3 is CSAPRPGIVGELFF. CDR3 DNA: TGCAGTGCTCCCAGACCAGGGATCGTCGGGGAGCTGTTTTTT.

The chain uses TRBV12-3 or TRBV12-4 and TRBJ2-2; 9 bases align to TRBD1. CDR3 size: 15 residues. Unmatched junction bases numbered 7, after V lost 5 bases and J lost 6 bases. DNA for the CDR3: TGTGCCAGCAGTCCCGGGACAGGGTCGTCCGGGGAGCTGTTTTTT. This gives the protein CASSPGTGSSGELFF.

This clonotype was observed many times. The J gene is TRBJ1-6, the V gene TRBV4-2; D unclear. Germline V gene lookup returns CDR1 LGHNA and CDR2 YNFKEQ. This CDR3 has 14 amino acids. V lost 0 bases to trimming and J lost 5 bases, with 5 bases between them. CDR3 DNA: TGTGCCAGCAGCCAAGATCGGGATAATTCACCCCTCCACTTT. Its protein product is CASSQDRDNSPLHF.

This chain connects TRBV6-5 to TRBJ2-3, with D possibly being TRBD1 or TRBD2 (5 bases each). Germline V lookup: CDR1 MNHEY, CDR2 SVGAGI. V was cut by 4 bases and J by 6 bases, with 11 bases left in between. The length of the CDR3 is 13 residues. The CDR3 loop is CASSFGTWDTQYF. CDR3 in DNA: TGTGCCAGCAGTTTCGGGACGTGGGATACGCAGTATTTT.

This clonotype was seen repeatedly, ten times or more. Since the CDR3 does not end with the conserved phenylalanine or tryptophan, this likely comes from a read error. The V and J genes are TRBV2 and TRBJ1-5, with D perhaps matching TRBD1 (6 bases). Trimming stripped 7 bases from V and 3 bases from J, with 16 bases between. Germline CDR1 SNHLY, CDR2 FYNNEI. The CDR3 consists of 15 residues. CDR3 in amino acids: CASKNREVNNQPQHS. The CDR3 nucleotides read TGTGCCAGCAAGAACAGGGAGGTGAACAATCAGCCCCAGCATTCT.

This clonotype was seen ten or more times. This chain connects TRBV30 to TRBJ2-7; tentatively, D is TRBD1 (6 bases). From germline, CDR1 is GTSNPN and CDR2 SVGIG (reference sequence). CDR3 size: 13 residues. V lost 4 bases, J lost 4 bases, and 14 bases lay in between. CDR3 nucleotide sequence: TGTGCCTGGAAATCGAGGACAGAGTACGAGCAGTACTTC. Amino acids: CAWKSRTEYEQYF.

The rearrangement uses TRBV9 and TRBJ2-2, with TRBD2 identical over 14 bases. The germline V gene encodes CDR1 SGDLS and CDR2 YYNGEE. CDR3 length equals 18 residues. V shed 4 bases, J shed 7 bases, and the junction held 12 bases outside the gene matches. The CDR3 spells CASSPPTSGGAGIGELFF. In DNA, the CDR3 is TGTGCCAGCAGCCCTCCGACTAGCGGGGGGGCCGGTATCGGGGAGCTGTTTTTT.

This clonotype was recorded a few times. V usage is TRBV18 and J usage is TRBJ2-5, with D tentatively TRBD1 (5 bases). Germline V lookup: CDR1 KGHSH, CDR2 LQKENI. The CDR3 is made up of 15 amino acids. The V end was cut by 6 bases, the J end by 1 base, with 15 bases between. The DNA for the CDR3 is TGTGCCAGCTCCCCCCCTGCCAGGGTCCAAGAGACCCAGTACTTC. It translates to CASSPPARVQETQYF.

The table lists this clonotype with many counts. This rearrangement joins TRBV7-2 to TRBJ2-7, with a possible D match to TRBD2 (5 bases). Between the trimmed V and J ends, which lost 5 bases and 6 bases, there was a span of 8 bases. The CDR3 runs to 11 residues. Germline lookup yields CDR1 SGHTA and CDR2 FQGNSA. CDR3 in amino acids: CASSNSVEQYF. CDR3 nucleotide sequence: TGTGCCAGCAGCAATAGCGTCGAGCAGTACTTC.